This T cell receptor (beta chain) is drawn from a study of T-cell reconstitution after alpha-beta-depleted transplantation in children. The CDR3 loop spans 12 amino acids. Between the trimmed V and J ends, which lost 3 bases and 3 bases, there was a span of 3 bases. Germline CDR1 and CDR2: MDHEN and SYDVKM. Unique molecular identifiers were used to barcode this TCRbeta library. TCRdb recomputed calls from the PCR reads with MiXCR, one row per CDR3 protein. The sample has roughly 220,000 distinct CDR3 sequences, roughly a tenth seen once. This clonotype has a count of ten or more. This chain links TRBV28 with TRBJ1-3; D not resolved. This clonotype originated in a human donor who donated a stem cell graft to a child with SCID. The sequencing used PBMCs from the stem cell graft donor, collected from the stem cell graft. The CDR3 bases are TGTGCCAGCAGTTTTAATGGAAACACCATATATTTT. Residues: CASSFNGNTIYF.